A selection of T cell receptor beta chains follows, all from one sample in a study of CD8+ T cells in alopecia areata. Clones were read by immunoSEQ multiplex PCR, and TCRdb kept only the in-frame ones, dropping some. The table shows roughly 180,000 clones, with roughly 60% occurring only once. The sequences come from CD4+ T cells sorted from blood, collected at week 0. These receptors were obtained from a human donor with alopecia areata. Each CDR3 is given without its conserved first and last residue.

v_call cdr3_aa
TRBV4-3 ASSQDEWFNTGELF
TRBV4-1 ASSQQSRMSIQY
TRBV29-1 SVLDRSVRDTEAF
TRBV29-1 SVTTDRGRQDTQY
TRBV29-1 SVQNTGELF
TRBV29-1 SVDGAPTYNEQF
TRBV11-2 ASSPGHLPGELF
TRBV6-5 ASSPGTISSYEQY
TRBV5-1 ASSLHREDTQY
TRBV5-6 ASSLGQEKTQY
TRBV30 AWRGGANSPLH
TRBV10-3 AISDLRDGYT
TRBV4-3 ASSQELAAPSGEQF
TRBV7-2 ASSLQSRSLSTEAF
TRBV2 ASSGSGLRGYT
TRBV21-1 ASSTPRGANRASPQH
TRBV10-3 AISEVRGSYNEQF
TRBV14 ASSQDHMGGYYGYT
TRBV6-5 ASKQGTSTDTQY
TRBV15 ATSSPRAAYEQY
TRBV7-2 ASSSAQGSNEKLF
TRBV29-1 SVEEARGNEKLF
TRBV19 ASSLRDPGIQY
TRBV29-1 SVRIVGALAF
TRBV29-1 SVDASLRAEAF
TRBV29-1 SGDSDYGYT
TRBV30 AWSPSNTEAF
TRBV5-1 ASSLRTAGYNEQF
TRBV7-6 ASSLTGQGSTDTQY
TRBV19 ASTADSYYGYT
TRBV2 ASRQGLNQPQH
TRBV11-2 ASSLVGEAF
TRBV19 ASNPGGWNYGYT
TRBV29-1 SVSTGTLGQPQH
TRBV5-1 ASSFTRGGTDTQY
TRBV30 AWTGDSNYGYT
TRBV4-3 ASSQYGAGTDTQY
TRBV4-3 ASSQDMQGSPLH
TRBV11-3 ASNNLGPDTQY
TRBV30 AHSPDWGTEAF
TRBV7-6 ASSLGPQLNSPLH
TRBV2 ASSGDIYEQY